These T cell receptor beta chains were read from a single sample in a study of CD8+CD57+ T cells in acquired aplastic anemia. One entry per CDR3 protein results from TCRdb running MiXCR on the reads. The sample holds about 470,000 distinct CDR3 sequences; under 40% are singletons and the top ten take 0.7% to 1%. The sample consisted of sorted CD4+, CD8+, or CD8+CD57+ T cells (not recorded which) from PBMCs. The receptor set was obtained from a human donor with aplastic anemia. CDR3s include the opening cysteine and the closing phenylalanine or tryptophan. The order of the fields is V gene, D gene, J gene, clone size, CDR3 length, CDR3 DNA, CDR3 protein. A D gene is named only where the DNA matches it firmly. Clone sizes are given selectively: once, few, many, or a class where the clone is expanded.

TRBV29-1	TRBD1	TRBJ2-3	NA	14	TGCAGCGTCGGGGACAGGGCCGCGGGAGATACGCAGTATTTT	CSVGDRAAGDTQYF
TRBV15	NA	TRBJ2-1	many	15	TGTGCCACCAGCAGGGGTCGTTCGGTAGCCAATGAGCAGTTCTTC	CATSRGRSVANEQFF
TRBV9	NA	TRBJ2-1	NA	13	TGTGCCAGCAGCGTAGCACAGAATAATGAGCAGTTCTTC	CASSVAQNNEQFF
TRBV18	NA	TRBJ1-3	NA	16	TGTGCCAGCTCACCCCTGGGACAATCCACTGGAAACACCATATATTTT	CASSPLGQSTGNTIYF
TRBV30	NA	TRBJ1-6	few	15	TGTGCCTGGGGTCCGGGGGGGCTTAGGAATTCACCCCTCCACTTT	CAWGPGGLRNSPLHF
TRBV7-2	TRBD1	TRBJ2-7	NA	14	TGTGCCAGCAGCAAGGGACAGGGGGCTGCCGAGCAGTACTTC	CASSKGQGAAEQYF
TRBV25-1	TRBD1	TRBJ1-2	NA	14	TGTGCCAGCAGTGCGGGACAGGGGTACTATGGCTACACCTTC	CASSAGQGYYGYTF
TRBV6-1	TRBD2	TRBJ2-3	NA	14	TGTGCCAGTCGGACTAGCGGTTTCTCAGATACGCAGTATTTT	CASRTSGFSDTQYF
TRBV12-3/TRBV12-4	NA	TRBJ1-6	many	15	TGTGCCAGCAGGGCCTTGAGCTCCTATAATTCACCCCTCCACTTT	CASRALSSYNSPLHF
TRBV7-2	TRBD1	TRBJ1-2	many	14	TGTGCCAGCAGCGCCCGACAGGGCAACTATGGCTACACCTTC	CASSARQGNYGYTF
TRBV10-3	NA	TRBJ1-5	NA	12	TGTGCCATCAATGAAGGGGGACAGCCCCAGCATTTT	CAINEGGQPQHF
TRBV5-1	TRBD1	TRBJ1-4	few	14	TGCGCCAGCAGCCTCACAGGGGAGGGTGAAAAACTGTTTTTT	CASSLTGEGEKLFF
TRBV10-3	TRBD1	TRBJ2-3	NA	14	TGTGCCGTCGGACAGGGGGGAGGGCCAGATACGCAGTATTTT	CAVGQGGGPDTQYF
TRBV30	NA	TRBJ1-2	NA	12	TGTGCCTGGAGCCCAGGAGGGGGTGGCTACACCTTC	CAWSPGGGGYTF
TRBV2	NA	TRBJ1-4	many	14	TGTGCCAGCAGGATCCGGGACGGTAATGAAAAACTGTTTTTT	CASRIRDGNEKLFF
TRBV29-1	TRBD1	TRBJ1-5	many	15	TGCAGCGTTGCTAACGGACAGGGCATCAATCAGCCCCAGCATTTT	CSVANGQGINQPQHF
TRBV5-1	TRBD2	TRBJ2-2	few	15	TGCGCCAGCAGCATTAGCGGGAAGAACACCGGGGAGCTGTTTTTT	CASSISGKNTGELFF
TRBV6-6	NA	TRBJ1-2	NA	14	TGTGCCAGCAGTTACTCGGGACTTCCCGGGGGCTACACCTTC	CASSYSGLPGGYTF
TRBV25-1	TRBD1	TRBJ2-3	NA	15	TGTGCCAGCAGCAGGGACAGGGGGCAGAAAGATACGCAGTATTTT	CASSRDRGQKDTQYF
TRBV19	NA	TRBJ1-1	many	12	TGTGCCAGTAGTACAATTAGGACTGAAGCTTTCTTT	CASSTIRTEAFF
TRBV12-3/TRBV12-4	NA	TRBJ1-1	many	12	TGTGCCAGCAGCCCTACTGGGGTCGAAGCTTTCTTT	CASSPTGVEAFF
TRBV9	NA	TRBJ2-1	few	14	TGTGCCAGCAGCCCAAAACCCCTCCTCGATGAGCAGTTCTTC	CASSPKPLLDEQFF
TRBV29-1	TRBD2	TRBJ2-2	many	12	TGCAGCGTTGGGGGGGGGACCGGGGAGCTGTTTTTT	CSVGGGTGELFF
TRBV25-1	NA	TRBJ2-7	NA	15	TGTGCCAGCAGTCCTCATCCCTTAGCGGTGAACGAGCAGTACTTC	CASSPHPLAVNEQYF
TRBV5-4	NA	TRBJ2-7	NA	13	TGTGCCAGCAGCTCGTGGGAGGAAGGGGAGCAGTACTTC	CASSSWEEGEQYF
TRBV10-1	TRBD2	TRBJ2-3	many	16	TGCGCCAACAACTCTCGGAAGGGGAGGGCTACAGATACGCAGTATTTT	CANNSRKGRATDTQYF
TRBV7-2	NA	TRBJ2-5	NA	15	TGTGCCAGCAGCTTAGAAGCTATCGATCAAGAGACCCAGTACTTC	CASSLEAIDQETQYF
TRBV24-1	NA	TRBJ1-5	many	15	TGTGCCACCAGTGATGGGACACGTAGCAATCAGCCCCAGCATTTT	CATSDGTRSNQPQHF
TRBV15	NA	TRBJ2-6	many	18	TGTGCCACCAGCAGAGAACCAGGGTCCCCCTCTGGGGCCAACGTCCTGACTTTC	CATSREPGSPSGANVLTF
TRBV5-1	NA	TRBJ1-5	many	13	TGTGCCAGCAGCTTGGGGGCTGGCCAGCCCCAGCATTTT	CASSLGAGQPQHF
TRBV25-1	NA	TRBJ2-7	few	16	TGTGCCAGCAGGGAATATACGGTGTTCGGGTACTACGAGCAGTACTTC	CASREYTVFGYYEQYF
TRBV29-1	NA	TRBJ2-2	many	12	TGCAGCGTTGACCTGAACACCGGGGAGCTGTTTTTT	CSVDLNTGELFF
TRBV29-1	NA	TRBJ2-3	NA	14	TGCAGCGACACAGGAGGGACTAGCACAGATACGCAGTATTTT	CSDTGGTSTDTQYF
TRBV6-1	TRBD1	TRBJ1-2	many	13	TGTGCCAGCAGAAGACAGGGGGGGGATGGCTACACCTTC	CASRRQGGDGYTF
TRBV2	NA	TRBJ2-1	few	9	TGTGCCAGCAGTGAACGCCAGTTCTTC	CASSERQFF
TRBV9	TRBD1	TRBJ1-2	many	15	TGTGCCAGCAGCGCTTCCGGGACAGGGGGATTCGGCTACACCTTC	CASSASGTGGFGYTF
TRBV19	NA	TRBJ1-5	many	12	TGTGCCAGTATCTCCGGCAATCAGCCCCAGCATTTT	CASISGNQPQHF
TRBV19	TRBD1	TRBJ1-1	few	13	TGTGCCACCAGGGACAGGGCGAACACTGAAGCTTTCTTT	CATRDRANTEAFF
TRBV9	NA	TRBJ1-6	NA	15	TGTGCCAGCAGCCTAGCCAGCTCCTATAATTCACCCCTCCACTTT	CASSLASSYNSPLHF
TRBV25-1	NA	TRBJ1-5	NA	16	NA	CACSARAGNSNQPQHF
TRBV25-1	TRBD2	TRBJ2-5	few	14	TGTGCCACCCTTCCAGGGACTAGCGGGCGAGGTCTGTACTTC	CATLPGTSGRGLYF
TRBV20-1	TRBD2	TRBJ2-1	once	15	TGCAGTGCTGTTAAAGCGGGAAACACCTACAATGAGCAGTTCTTC	CSAVKAGNTYNEQFF
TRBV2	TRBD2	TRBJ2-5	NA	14	TGTGCCAGCAGTGACCTGGGGGGGCAAGAGACCCAGTACTTC	CASSDLGGQETQYF
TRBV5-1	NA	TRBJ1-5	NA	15	TGCGCCAGCAGCTTGGATGAGGGGGGCAATCAGCCCCAGCATTTT	CASSLDEGGNQPQHF
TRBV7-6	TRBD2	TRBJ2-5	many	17	TGTGCTAGCAGCCTGGGGACTAGCGGGATTGGGGGGGAGACCCAGTACTTC	CASSLGTSGIGGETQYF
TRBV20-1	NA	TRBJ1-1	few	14	TGCAGTGCTGGAAAGACAACGAGCGGCACTGAAGCTTTCTTT	CSAGKTTSGTEAFF
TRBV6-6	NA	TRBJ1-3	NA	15	TGTGCCAGCAGACCCGACAGGACCGCTGGAAACACCATATATTTT	CASRPDRTAGNTIYF
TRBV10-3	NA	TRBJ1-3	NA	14	TGTGCCAGCAGTGGGAGAGGGATAGGAAACACCATATATTTT	CASSGRGIGNTIYF
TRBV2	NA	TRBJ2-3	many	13	TGTGCCAGCAGTGGAGAAAGCACAGATACGCAGTATTTT	CASSGESTDTQYF
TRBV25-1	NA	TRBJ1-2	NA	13	TGTGCCAGCAGTGACGGGGACGACTATGGCTACACCTTC	CASSDGDDYGYTF
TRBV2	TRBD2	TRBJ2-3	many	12	TGTGCCAGCAGTACTCCGGGACTAGAAAAGTATTTT	CASSTPGLEKYF
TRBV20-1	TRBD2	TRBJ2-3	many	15	TGCAGTGCTAGAGTCCAGGCGGGGGTAGCAGATACGCAGTATTTT	CSARVQAGVADTQYF
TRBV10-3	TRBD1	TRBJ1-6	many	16	TGTGCCATCAGTGAAGACGTTGGGACAGGGGCCACCACCCTCCACTTT	CAISEDVGTGATTLHF
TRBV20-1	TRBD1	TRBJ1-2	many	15	TGCAGTGCATACTGGCTGGGACAGAAGAACTATGGCTACACCTTC	CSAYWLGQKNYGYTF
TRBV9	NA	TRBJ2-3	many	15	TGTGCCAGCAGCGGAGACCCGATCCCCACAGATACGCAGTATTTT	CASSGDPIPTDTQYF
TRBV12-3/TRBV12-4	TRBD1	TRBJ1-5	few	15	TGTGCCAGCAGTACCCGGACAGGCTGGAACCAGCCCCAGCATTTT	CASSTRTGWNQPQHF
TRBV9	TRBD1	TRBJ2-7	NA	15	TGCGCCAGCAGCTTTAGGTTGGGGACAGGGGACGAGCAGTACTTC	CASSFRLGTGDEQYF
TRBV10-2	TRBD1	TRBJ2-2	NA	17	TGCGCCAGCAGTGCCACTCAAGGGACAGGGGGCCCCGGGGAGCTGTTTTTT	CASSATQGTGGPGELFF